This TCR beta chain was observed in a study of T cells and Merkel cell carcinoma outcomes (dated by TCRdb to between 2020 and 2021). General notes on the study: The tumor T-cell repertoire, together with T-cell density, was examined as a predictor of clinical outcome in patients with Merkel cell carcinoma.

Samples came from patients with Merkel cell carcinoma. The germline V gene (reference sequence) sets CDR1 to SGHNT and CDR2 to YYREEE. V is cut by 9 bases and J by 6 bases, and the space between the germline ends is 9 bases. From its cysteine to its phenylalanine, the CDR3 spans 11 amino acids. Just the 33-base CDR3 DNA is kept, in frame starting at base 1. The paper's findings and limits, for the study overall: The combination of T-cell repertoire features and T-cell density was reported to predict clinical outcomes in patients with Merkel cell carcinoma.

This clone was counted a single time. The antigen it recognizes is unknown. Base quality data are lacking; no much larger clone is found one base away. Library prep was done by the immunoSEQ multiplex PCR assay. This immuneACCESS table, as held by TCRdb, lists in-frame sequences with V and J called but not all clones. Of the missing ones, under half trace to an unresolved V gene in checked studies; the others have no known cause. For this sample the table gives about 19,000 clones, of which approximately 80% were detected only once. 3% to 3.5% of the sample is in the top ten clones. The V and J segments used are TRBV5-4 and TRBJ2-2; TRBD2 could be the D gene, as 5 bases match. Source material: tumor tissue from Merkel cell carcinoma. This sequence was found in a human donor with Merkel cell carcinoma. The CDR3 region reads CATLGAGELFF. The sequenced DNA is TGTGCCACCCTGGGAGCCGGGGAGCTGTTTTTT.